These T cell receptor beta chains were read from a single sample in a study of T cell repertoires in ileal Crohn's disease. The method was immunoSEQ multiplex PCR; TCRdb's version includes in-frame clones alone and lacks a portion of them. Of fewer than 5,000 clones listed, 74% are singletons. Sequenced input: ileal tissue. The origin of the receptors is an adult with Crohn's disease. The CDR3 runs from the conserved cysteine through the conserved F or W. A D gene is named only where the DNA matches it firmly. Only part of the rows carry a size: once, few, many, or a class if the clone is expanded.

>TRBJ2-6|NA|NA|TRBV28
CASGNTGAGANVLTF
TGTGCCAGCGGAAACACCGGGGCTGGGGCCAACGTCCTGACTTTC
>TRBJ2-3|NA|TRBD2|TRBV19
CASKSGGADTQYF
TGTGCCAGCAAAAGCGGGGGGGCAGATACGCAGTATTTT
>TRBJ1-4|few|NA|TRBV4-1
CASSLGGFSNEKLFF
TGCGCCAGCAGCCTCGGCGGCTTCTCTAATGAAAAACTGTTTTTT
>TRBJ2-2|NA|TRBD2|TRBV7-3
CASSLNPPSGGSTGELFF
TGTGCCAGCAGCTTAAATCCCCCTAGCGGGGGGAGCACCGGGGAGCTGTTTTTT
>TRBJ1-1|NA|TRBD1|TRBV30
CAGDLGRGSAFF
TGTGCCGGAGACCTGGGCAGGGGGAGTGCTTTCTTT
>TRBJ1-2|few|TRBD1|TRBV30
CAWRQGASGYTF
TGTGCCTGGAGACAGGGGGCGTCTGGCTACACCTTC
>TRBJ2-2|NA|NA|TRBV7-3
CASRPTTGNTGELFF
TGTGCCAGCAGACCAACGACAGGGAACACCGGGGAGCTGTTTTTT
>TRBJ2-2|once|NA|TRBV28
CASSSDSTGELFF
TGTGCCAGCAGTTCGGACAGCACCGGGGAGCTGTTTTTT
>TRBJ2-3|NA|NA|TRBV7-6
CASSSGHLTDTQYF
TGTGCCAGCAGCTCCGGACACTTAACAGATACGCAGTATTTT
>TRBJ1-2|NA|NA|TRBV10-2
CATRPPGNNPYGYTF
TGCGCCACCCGCCCCCCAGGGAACAACCCCTATGGCTACACCTTC
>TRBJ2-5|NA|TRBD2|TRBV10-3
CAISLGLAGETQYF
TGTGCCATCAGCCTCGGACTAGCAGGAGAGACCCAGTACTTC
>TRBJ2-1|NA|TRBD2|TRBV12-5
CASGSGGVMNEQFF
TGTGCTAGTGGCTCGGGAGGCGTAATGAATGAGCAGTTCTTC
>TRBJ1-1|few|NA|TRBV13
CASSLAEEAFF
TGTGCCAGCAGCTTAGCAGAAGAAGCTTTCTTT
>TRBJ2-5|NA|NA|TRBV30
CAWSVGEETQYF
TGTGCCTGGAGTGTCGGGGAAGAGACCCAGTACTTC
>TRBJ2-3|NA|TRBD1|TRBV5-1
CASSFGQGGWGDTQYF
TGCGCCAGCAGCTTCGGACAGGGCGGGTGGGGAGATACGCAGTATTTT
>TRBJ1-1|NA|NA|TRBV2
CASGLGGSNTEAFF
TGTGCCAGCGGTTTGGGAGGGTCAAACACTGAAGCTTTCTTT
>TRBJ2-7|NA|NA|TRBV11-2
CTSSLVPGSYEQYF
TGTACCAGCAGCTTAGTACCAGGTTCCTACGAGCAGTACTTC
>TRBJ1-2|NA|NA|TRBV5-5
CASSRRGNYGYTF
TGTGCCAGCAGCCGAAGGGGTAACTATGGCTACACCTTC
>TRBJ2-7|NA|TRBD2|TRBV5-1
CASSLGGTTSYEQYF
TGCGCCAGCAGCTTGGGAGGGACTACATCCTACGAGCAGTACTTC
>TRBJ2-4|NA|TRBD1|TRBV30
CAWGGQSKNIQYF
TGTGCCTGGGGGGGACAGAGCAAAAACATTCAGTACTTC
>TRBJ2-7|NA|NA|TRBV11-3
CASSLTYSYEQYF
TGTGCCAGCAGCTTAACGTACAGCTACGAGCAGTACTTC
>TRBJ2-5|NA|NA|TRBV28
CASSLWRGKTQYF
TGTGCCAGCAGTTTATGGCGGGGCAAGACCCAGTACTTC
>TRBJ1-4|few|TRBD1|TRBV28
CASSRPGGEKLFF
TGTGCCAGCAGTCGACCAGGGGGGGAAAAACTGTTTTTT
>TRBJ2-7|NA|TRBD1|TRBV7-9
CASSLAGGAEQYF
TGTGCCAGCAGCTTAGCAGGGGGCGCCGAGCAGTACTTC
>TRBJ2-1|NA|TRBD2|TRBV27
CASSFDPGLAGGPIYNEQFF
TGTGCCAGCAGTTTTGATCCCGGACTAGCGGGGGGGCCGATCTACAATGAGCAGTTCTTC
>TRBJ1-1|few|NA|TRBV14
CASSQASEAFF
TGTGCCAGCAGCCAAGCCTCTGAAGCTTTCTTT
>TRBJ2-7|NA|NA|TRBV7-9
CASSPYSAEQYF
TGTGCCAGCAGCCCTTACAGTGCCGAGCAGTACTTC
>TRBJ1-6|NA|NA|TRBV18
CASSLNRVESPLHF
TGTGCCAGCTCACTAAACAGGGTTGAGTCACCCCTCCACTTT
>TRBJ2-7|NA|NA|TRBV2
CASRVYEQYF
TGTGCCAGTCGGGTATACGAGCAGTACTTC
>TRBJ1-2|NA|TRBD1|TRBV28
CASSFQGALGYTF
TGTGCCAGCAGTTTTCAGGGGGCGCTCGGCTACACCTTC
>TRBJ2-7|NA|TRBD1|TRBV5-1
CASSFRTGGSYEQYF
TGCGCCAGCAGCTTCCGGACAGGGGGCTCCTACGAGCAGTACTTC
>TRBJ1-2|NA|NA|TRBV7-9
CASSSGQSPNYGYTF
TGTGCCAGCAGCTCCGGACAGAGCCCTAACTATGGCTACACCTTC
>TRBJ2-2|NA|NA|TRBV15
CATSQSGRGSTGELFF
TGTGCCACTTCCCAGTCAGGGAGGGGGAGCACCGGGGAGCTGTTTTTT
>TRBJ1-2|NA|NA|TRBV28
CASSLSAGGYTF
TGTGCCAGCAGTTTATCGGCAGGGGGCTACACCTTC
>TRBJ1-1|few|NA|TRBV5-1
CASSPNGGETEAFF
TGCGCCAGCAGCCCCAACGGGGGTGAGACTGAAGCTTTCTTT
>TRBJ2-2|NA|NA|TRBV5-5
CASSLGFSGPNTGELFF
TGTGCCAGCAGCTTGGGCTTTTCAGGGCCGAACACCGGGGAGCTGTTTTTT
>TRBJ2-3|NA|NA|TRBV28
CASSSLFSEHLTDTQYF
TGTGCCAGCAGTTCGTTATTCAGCGAGCACCTCACAGATACGCAGTATTTT
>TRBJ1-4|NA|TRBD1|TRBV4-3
CASSQDPPPRGLNEKLFF
TGCGCCAGCAGCCAAGATCCCCCTCCCAGGGGGCTTAATGAAAAACTGTTTTTT
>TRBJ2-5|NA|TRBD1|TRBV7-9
CASSLPPGGTGETQYF
TGTGCCAGCAGCTTACCTCCAGGGGGAACGGGAGAGACCCAGTACTTC
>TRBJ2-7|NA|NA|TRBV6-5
CASRYGQFYEQYF
TGTGCCAGCAGATATGGACAGTTCTACGAGCAGTACTTC
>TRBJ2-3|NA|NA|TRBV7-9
CASSLDYQGADTQYF
TGTGCCAGCAGCCTGGACTACCAGGGGGCAGATACGCAGTATTTT
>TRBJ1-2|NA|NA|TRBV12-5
CASAAGAYGYTF
TGTGCTAGTGCTGCGGGCGCCTATGGCTACACCTTC
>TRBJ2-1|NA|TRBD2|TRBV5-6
CASSLGASGGNEQFF
TGTGCCAGCAGCCTGGGGGCTAGCGGGGGCAATGAGCAGTTCTTC
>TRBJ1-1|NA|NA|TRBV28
CASQNGGATGSEAFF
TGTGCCAGCCAGAATGGGGGGGCTACAGGGTCAGAAGCTTTCTTT
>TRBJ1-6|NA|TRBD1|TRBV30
CAWDRGSSSPLHF
TGTGCCTGGGACAGGGGGTCTAGTTCACCCCTCCACTTT
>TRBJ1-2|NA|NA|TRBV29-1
CSVMTVTNYGYTF
TGCAGCGTAATGACAGTCACCAACTATGGCTACACCTTC
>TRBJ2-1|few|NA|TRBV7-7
CASSSAVMDEQFF
TGTGCCAGCAGCTCGGCGGTGATGGATGAGCAGTTCTTC
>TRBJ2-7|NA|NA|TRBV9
CASSVSSSYEQYF
TGTGCCAGCAGCGTGTCCAGTTCCTACGAGCAGTACTTC
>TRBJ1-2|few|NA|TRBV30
CAWSLGGYGYTF
TGTGCCTGGAGTTTAGGGGGATACGGCTACACCTTC
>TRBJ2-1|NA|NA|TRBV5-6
CASAAGANYNEQFF
TGTGCCAGCGCTGCGGGGGCCAACTACAATGAGCAGTTCTTC
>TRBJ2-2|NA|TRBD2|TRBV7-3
CASSPPGGNTGELFF
TGTGCCAGCAGTCCTCCGGGAGGGAACACCGGGGAGCTGTTTTTT
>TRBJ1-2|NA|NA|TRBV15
CATSRVQFNYGYTF
TGTGCCACCAGCAGAGTTCAATTTAACTATGGCTACACCTTC
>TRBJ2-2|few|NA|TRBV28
CASSLGGTNTGELFF
TGTGCCAGCAGTTTAGGGGGGACGAACACCGGGGAGCTGTTTTTT